The 31 T cell receptor beta chains below were found in one sample sequenced in a study of naive and memory T cell subsets. Their cognate antigens are unknown. The beta constant-region primer was an equimolar mix of two oligonucleotides covering TRBC1 and TRBC2. Nested alpha and beta constant-region primers with the SP2 primer drove four PCR rounds on ligated cDNA. TCRdb reanalysed the UMI-ligation and nested PCR reads using MiXCR and keeps one entry per CDR3 protein. The sample carries around 140,000 distinct CDR3 sequences, around 21% recorded once. Whole-study findings and limits: Naive repertoires, especially CD8, held a few larger clonotypes, possibly memory cells re-expressing CD45RA.

The sample consisted of naive CD8+ T cells from blood. These receptors all come from a human donor in good health.

The rearrangement joins TRBV27 to TRBJ2-7; tentatively, D is TRBD2 (5 bases). The CDR3 is 15 residues long. Germline V lookup: CDR1 MNHEY, CDR2 SMNVEV (reference sequence). Trimming took 0 bases from V and 0 from J, leaving 9 bases between them. Here the CDR3 reads CASSLSGSVSYEQYF. DNA for the CDR3: TGTGCCAGCAGTTTATCCGGTAGCGTCTCCTACGAGCAGTACTTC.

Only a few counts were recorded for this clonotype. The rearrangement joins TRBV9 to TRBJ2-7, with 11 bases fitting TRBD2. The CDR3 runs to 16 residues. The germline gives CDR1 SGDLS, CDR2 YYNGEE. V lost 4 bases and J lost 3; bases outside the gene matches: 9. CDR3 protein: CASSSSPGLADYEQYF. As DNA, the CDR3 is TGTGCCAGCAGCAGCTCACCGGGACTAGCGGACTACGAGCAGTACTTC. Supplemented by reference TRBV9 and TRBJ2-7, the full variable domain reads DSGVTQTPKHLITATGQRVTLRCSPRSGDLSVYWYQQSLDQGLQFLIQYYNGEERAKGNILERFSAQQFPDLHSELNLSSLELGDSALYFCASSSSPGLADYEQYFGPGTRLTVT.

The sample holds a few counts of this clonotype. The genes are TRBV7-2 and TRBJ1-2, with 7 bases that match TRBD1. The CDR3 contains 14 residues. CDR1 is SGHTA and CDR2 is FQGNSA in the germline V gene. Unmatched junction bases numbered 10, after V lost 8 bases and J lost 4 bases. CDR3 coding DNA: TGTGCCAGCTTCGCCAGGGGGACCGTCTATGGCTACACCTTC. Translating it yields CASFARGTVYGYTF.

The J gene is TRBJ1-3, the V gene TRBV28, with D possibly TRBD1 on 6 matching bases. V was pared by 3 bases and J by 0 bases, with 12 bases between. The CDR3 loop spans 16 amino acids. Germline lookup yields CDR1 MDHEN and CDR2 SYDVKM. CDR3 in amino acids: CASSFPDRPSGNTIYF. The CDR3 bases are TGTGCCAGCAGTTTTCCTGACAGGCCCTCTGGAAACACCATATATTTT.

The genes are TRBV3-1 and TRBJ2-3; D might be TRBD1 or TRBD2, each matching 5 bases. From germline, CDR1 is LGHDT and CDR2 YNNKEL (reference sequence). The CDR3 totals 16 residues. Trimming pared 0 bases from V and 2 bases from J, leaving 12 bases between. The CDR3 loop reads CASSQEGDGYTDTQYF. The CDR3, as DNA: TGTGCCAGCAGCCAAGAAGGGGACGGCTACACAGATACGCAGTATTTT.

The chain recombines TRBV12-3 or TRBV12-4 with TRBJ2-1; D not resolved. The CDR3 runs to 11 residues. Trimming pared 2 bases from V and 8 bases from J, leaving 4 bases between. CDR3 protein: CASSLSDEQFF. Here the CDR3 DNA reads TGTGCCAGCAGTTTATCGGATGAGCAGTTCTTC.

This rearrangement joins TRBV13 to TRBJ2-7; D possibly corresponds to TRBD1 (6 bases). The CDR3 covers 12 residues. V was shortened by 4 bases and J by 7 bases, with 11 bases between the two germline ends. The V gene's germline CDR1 is PRHDT and CDR2 FYEKMQ (reference sequence). CDR3 sequence: CASSSGQGEQYF. The CDR3 bases are TGTGCCAGCAGCTCGGGACAAGGGGAGCAGTACTTC.

J is TRBJ2-7 and V is TRBV11-2, with 9 bases lining up with TRBD2. CDR1 and CDR2 (germline): SGHAT, FQNNGV. Losses at the gene ends were 5 bases for V and 0 bases for J; bases not matched to a gene: 11. This CDR3 contains 17 residues. The CDR3 region is CASSPWVASGNSYEQYF. CDR3 coding DNA: TGTGCCAGCAGCCCCTGGGTTGCTAGCGGGAACTCCTACGAGCAGTACTTC.

Only a few counts were recorded for this clonotype. The chain recombines TRBV20-1 with TRBJ2-3; perhaps TRBD2 as D (6 bases). The V gene lost 8 bases and the J gene lost 2 bases, with 32 bases spanning the gap. Germline assignment: CDR1 DFQATT and CDR2 SNEGSKA (reference sequence). CDR3 size: 19 residues. CDR3 nucleotides: TGCAGTACGATAAACAGCCCGACTAGTTTCCGCGGGTACACAGATACGCAGTATTTT. As protein: CSTINSPTSFRGYTDTQYF.

This clonotype was found a few times. The rearrangement uses TRBV27 and TRBJ2-3; 7 bases are shared with TRBD2. Unmatched junction bases numbered 11, after V lost 5 bases and J lost 6 bases. Germline V gene lookup returns CDR1 MNHEY and CDR2 SMNVEV (reference sequence). CDR3 length equals 15 residues. CDR3 in DNA: TGTGCCAGCAGTACCGGACTAGTATCAGGCGATACGCAGTATTTT. Translation gives CASSTGLVSGDTQYF.

The sample holds a few counts of this clonotype. The chain is built from TRBV6-5 and TRBJ2-7, with D tentatively TRBD1 (7 bases). Germline V CDR1 and CDR2: MNHEY, SVGAGI. The CDR3 contains 17 residues. V was shortened by 5 bases and J by 1 base, with 21 bases between the two germline ends. The CDR3 is CASSDYPQGGVSYEQYF. CDR3 nucleotides: TGTGCCAGCAGTGACTACCCCCAGGGGGGAGTTTCCTACGAGCAGTACTTC.

The chain recombines TRBV9 with TRBJ2-5; D is unresolved. CDR3 length: 14 residues. Trimming removed 3 bases from V and 5 bases from J, with 14 bases in between. Germline CDR1 and CDR2: SGDLS and YYNGEE. The CDR3 region is CASSAPWAEETQYF. In DNA form, the CDR3 reads TGTGCCAGCAGCGCCCCCTGGGCGGAGGAGACCCAGTACTTC.

The chain links TRBV27 to TRBJ2-3; no definite D call. Germline CDR1 and CDR2: MNHEY and SMNVEV (reference sequence). This CDR3 spans 14 amino acids. V was trimmed by 4 bases and J by 3 bases, leaving 11 bases between them. The CDR3: CASSSRRQTDTQYF. In nucleotides, the CDR3 is TGTGCCAGCAGTTCCCGGCGGCAAACAGATACGCAGTATTTT.

In this sample, this clonotype turned up many times. The chain couples TRBV4-1 to TRBJ2-7; TRBD2 might be the D (6 bases). Trimming stripped 4 bases from V and 4 bases from J, with 11 bases between. The CDR3 covers 13 residues. Germline V gene lookup returns CDR1 MGHRA and CDR2 YSYEKL. CDR3 DNA sequence: TGCGCCAGCAGCCGGGGCGCGGGGTACGAGCAGTACTTC. This encodes CASSRGAGYEQYF.

This clonotype has just a few counts. The chain has TRBV2 and TRBJ2-5, with 9 bases fitting TRBD2. V dropped 0 bases and J dropped 2; count of bases not matched to a gene: 7. The CDR3 runs to 17 residues. CDR1 is SNHLY and CDR2 is FYNNEI in the germline V gene. CDR3 sequence: CASSEAGPTSGQETQYF. The CDR3, as DNA: TGTGCCAGCAGTGAAGCCGGCCCGACTAGCGGACAAGAGACCCAGTACTTC. Complete variable domain (other parts from reference TRBV2 and TRBJ2-5): EPEVTQTPSHQVTQMGQEVILRCVPISNHLYFYWYRQILGQKVEFLVSFYNNEISEKSEIFDDQFSVERPDGSNFTLKIRSTKLEDSAMYFCASSEAGPTSGQETQYFGPGTRLLVL.

This clonotype was picked up a small number of times. This chain uses TRBV28 with TRBJ2-1, with 7 bases identical to TRBD1. CDR1 and CDR2 from the germline V gene are MDHEN and SYDVKM. The CDR3 has 16 amino acids. V lost 2 bases and J lost 0; bases outside the gene matches: 4. In nucleotides, the CDR3 is TGTGCCAGCAGTTTAAGGGGACAGCTCTCCTACAATGAGCAGTTCTTC. Translation gives CASSLRGQLSYNEQFF. The whole variable domain, remainder taken from reference TRBV28 and TRBJ2-1, is DVKVTQSSRYLVKRTGEKVFLECVQDMDHENMFWYRQDPGLGLRLIYFSYDVKMKEKGDIPEGYSVSREKKERFSLILESASTNQTSMYLCASSLRGQLSYNEQFFGPGTRLTVL.

About this clonotype: Because the CDR3 is missing its conserved closing phenylalanine or tryptophan, this is likely a read error. V is TRBV20-1 and J is TRBJ2-1; TRBD1 matches 7 bases. V dropped 4 bases and J dropped 6; count of bases not matched to a gene: 12. The CDR3 spans 15 residues. The germline V gene has CDR1 DFQATT and CDR2 SNEGSKA (reference sequence). The CDR3 spells CSATIRDSPFNEQFL. The CDR3 coding sequence is TGCAGTGCTACAATCCGGGACAGCCCCTTCAATGAGCAGTTCCTC.

V usage is TRBV7-6 and J usage is TRBJ2-3; 10 nucleotides agree with TRBD2. The CDR3 is 16 amino acids. CDR1 and CDR2 from the germline V gene are SGHVS and FNYEAQ. Trimming at V came to 5 bases and at J to 5 bases, leaving 10 bases not matched to a gene. This chain's CDR3 is CASSPSVAGGKDTQYF. Here the CDR3 DNA reads TGTGCCAGCAGCCCTTCGGTAGCGGGAGGAAAAGATACGCAGTATTTT.

This clonotype was seen a handful of times. The gene calls are TRBV18 and TRBJ1-2; D uncertain. The CDR3 runs 14 residues. Trimming shortened V by 1 base and J by 2 bases, and 8 bases separated the two germline ends. The germline gives CDR1 KGHSH, CDR2 LQKENI. CDR3 sequence reads: CASSPLRGNYGYTF. The CDR3 DNA reads as TGTGCCAGCTCACCACTCCGAGGAAACTATGGCTACACCTTC.

CDR3 protein: CASSLETVTDTQYF. The CDR3 coding sequence is TGTGCCAGCAGCTTGGAGACTGTCACAGATACGCAGTATTTT. This chain links TRBV7-2 with TRBJ2-3; D not certain. The CDR3 has 14 amino acids. Looked up from germline, CDR1 is SGHTA and CDR2 is FQGNSA. Trimming left V 3 bases short and J 2 bases short, with 9 bases between.

This chain connects TRBV13 to TRBJ1-2; 12 bases are shared with TRBD1. The CDR3 covers 14 residues. V shed 7 bases and J 5 bases; nucleotides not matched to a gene: 5. Looked up from germline, CDR1 is PRHDT and CDR2 is FYEKMQ (reference sequence). Here the CDR3 reads CASTGDRGRYGYTF. The CDR3 DNA reads as TGTGCCAGCACCGGGGACAGGGGGCGTTATGGCTACACCTTC.

The chain couples TRBV28 to TRBJ2-7; tentative D call: TRBD1 (6 bases). The CDR3 has 15 residues. V dropped 8 bases and J dropped 2 bases, with 19 bases sitting between them. Germline V gene sequence: CDR1 MDHEN, CDR2 SYDVKM. CDR3 sequence: CASGTLWSNTYEQYF. CDR3 nucleotides: TGTGCCAGCGGGACACTTTGGAGTAACACCTACGAGCAGTACTTC.

This clonotype was counted a few times. CDR3 DNA sequence: TGTGCCAGTCTTAGGCAGGGAACCGGGGAGCTGTTTTTT. Translating it yields CASLRQGTGELFF. The chain recombines TRBV19 with TRBJ2-2; D may be TRBD1 (5 bases). CDR3 length: 13 residues. Germline V gene data show CDR1 as LNHDA and CDR2 as SQIVND (reference sequence). The V end lost 8 bases, the J end lost 5 bases, and 12 bases lay between the germline ends.

The rearrangement uses TRBV28 and TRBJ2-5; possible D gene TRBD1, 5 bases. The V end was cut by 7 bases, the J end by 0 bases, with 9 bases between. The germline V gene encodes CDR1 MDHEN and CDR2 SYDVKM. The CDR3 spans 13 residues. The CDR3 here is CASTLTDQETQYF. CDR3 bases: TGTGCCAGCACCCTGACAGACCAAGAGACCCAGTACTTC.

This clonotype appeared many times. The rearrangement uses TRBV28 and TRBJ2-7, with TRBD1 as a possible D gene (6 bases). Trimming cost V 8 bases and J 2 bases, with 7 bases left between them. The CDR3 has 11 residues. Per the germline V gene, CDR1 is MDHEN and CDR2 is SYDVKM. This CDR3 is CASGQTYEQYF. The CDR3 bases are TGTGCCAGCGGACAGACCTACGAGCAGTACTTC.

This clonotype was seen only a few times. The V call is TRBV13, the J call TRBJ2-2; 8 nucleotides line up with TRBD2. Trimming at V came to 8 bases and at J to 3 bases, leaving 11 bases not matched to a gene. The CDR3 is made up of 16 amino acids. Germline-derived CDR1 and CDR2 are PRHDT and FYEKMQ (reference sequence). The CDR3 region is CASSRGREDYTGELFF. CDR3 sequence (DNA): TGTGCCAGCTCCCGGGGGCGGGAGGACTACACCGGGGAGCTGTTTTTT.

In its sample, this clonotype was seen a few times. V usage is TRBV9 and J usage is TRBJ2-7; 9 bases match TRBD2. Germline CDR1 SGDLS, CDR2 YYNGEE. This CDR3 comprises 14 residues. J gave up 5 bases and V 2 bases, and 5 bases lay outside the gene matches. CDR3 residues: CASSVSGSFHEQYF. The DNA for the CDR3 is TGTGCCAGCAGCGTTAGCGGGAGTTTCCACGAGCAGTACTTC.

The chain links TRBV27 to TRBJ2-4; D is unclear. The germline CDR1 and CDR2 sequences are MNHEY and SMNVEV (reference sequence). V lost 5 bases to trimming and J lost 0 bases, with 8 bases between them. This CDR3 is built from 14 residues. The DNA of the CDR3 is TGTGCCAGCAGTGACTTGCTAGCCAAAAACATTCAGTACTTC. As protein: CASSDLLAKNIQYF.

This chain uses TRBV28 with TRBJ1-6; D not certain. The length of the CDR3 is 15 residues. Germline loops: CDR1 MDHEN, CDR2 SYDVKM. The germline V and J ends were trimmed by 6 bases and 6 bases, with 15 bases remaining between them. The CDR3 region is CASSPVGEGNSPLHF. The DNA of the CDR3 is TGTGCCAGCAGCCCCGTTGGGGAGGGTAATTCACCCCTCCACTTT.

This chain links TRBV28 with TRBJ2-1; D is possibly TRBD1 (5 bases). V lost 5 bases to trimming and J lost 9 bases, with 11 bases between them. CDR1 is MDHEN, CDR2 SYDVKM, per germline. There are 12 residues in the CDR3. The CDR3 region has the DNA TGTGCCAGCAGTCCGACAGTGGTTGAGCAGTTCTTC. Amino acid sequence: CASSPTVVEQFF.

This clonotype has only a few counts. The chain carries TRBV9 and TRBJ2-2; possibly TRBD2 for D (5 bases). V shed 0 bases and J shed 8 bases, with 20 bases lying between them. The germline CDR1 and CDR2 sequences are SGDLS and YYNGEE. The CDR3 consists of 17 residues. The CDR3 region is CASSVGDSENPLGELFF. For the CDR3, the DNA is TGTGCCAGCAGCGTAGGGGATAGCGAGAATCCCTTAGGGGAGCTGTTTTTT.